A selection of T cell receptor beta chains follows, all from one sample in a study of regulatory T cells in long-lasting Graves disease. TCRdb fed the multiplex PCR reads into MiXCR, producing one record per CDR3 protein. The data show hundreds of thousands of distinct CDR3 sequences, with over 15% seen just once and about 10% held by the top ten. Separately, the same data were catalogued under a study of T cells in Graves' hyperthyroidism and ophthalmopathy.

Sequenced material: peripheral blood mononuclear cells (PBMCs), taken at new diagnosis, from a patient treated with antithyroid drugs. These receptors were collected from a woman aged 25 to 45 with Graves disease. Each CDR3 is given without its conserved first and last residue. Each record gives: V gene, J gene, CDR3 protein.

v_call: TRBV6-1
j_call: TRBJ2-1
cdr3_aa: ASSSDGSSYNEQF

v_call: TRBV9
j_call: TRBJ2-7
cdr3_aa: ASSPDSGRAEDEQY

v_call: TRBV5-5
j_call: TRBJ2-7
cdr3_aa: ASSLGAQGRKQY

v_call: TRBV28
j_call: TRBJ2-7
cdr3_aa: ASSSTGLGKHEQY

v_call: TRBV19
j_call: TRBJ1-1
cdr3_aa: ASRDRGGTEAF

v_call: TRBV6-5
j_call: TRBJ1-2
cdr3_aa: ASSYSYVQQGFGGYT

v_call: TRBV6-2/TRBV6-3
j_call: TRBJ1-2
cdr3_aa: ASSWTGGSYT

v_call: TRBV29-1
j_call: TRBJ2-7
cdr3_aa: SVEGTYPSYEQY

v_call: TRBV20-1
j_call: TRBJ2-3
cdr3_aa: SARDDGRADGDTQY

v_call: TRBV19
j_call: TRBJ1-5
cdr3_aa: ASSVQGNQPQH

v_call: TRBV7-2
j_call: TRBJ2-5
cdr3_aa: ASSGWTSGSVETQY

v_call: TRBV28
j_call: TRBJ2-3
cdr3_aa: ASSTHVSDTQY

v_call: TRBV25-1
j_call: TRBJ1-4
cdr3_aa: ASSEYGTAEKLF

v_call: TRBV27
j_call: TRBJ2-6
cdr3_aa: ASSPSLGHPSGANVLT

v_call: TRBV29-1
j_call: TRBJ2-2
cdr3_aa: SVWDTLDGELF

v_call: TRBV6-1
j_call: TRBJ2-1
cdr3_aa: ASHHGTGGFYNEQF

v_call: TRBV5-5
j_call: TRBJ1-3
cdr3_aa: ASSLAIRGSSGNTIY

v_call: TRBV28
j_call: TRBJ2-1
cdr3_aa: ASTETRLGYNEQF

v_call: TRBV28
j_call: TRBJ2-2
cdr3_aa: ASSFRRGTGELF

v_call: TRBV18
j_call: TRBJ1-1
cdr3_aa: ASSQTENTEAF

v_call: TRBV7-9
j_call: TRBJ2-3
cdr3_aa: ASSLTGGSPSTDTQY

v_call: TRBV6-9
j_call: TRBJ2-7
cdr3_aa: ASSYLMTGNHYEQY

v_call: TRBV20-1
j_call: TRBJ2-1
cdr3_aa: SARGASSNNEQF

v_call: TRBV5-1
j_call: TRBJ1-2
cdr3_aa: ASSPAGVYGYT

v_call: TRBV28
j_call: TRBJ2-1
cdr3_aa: ASSQVSSGSNEQF

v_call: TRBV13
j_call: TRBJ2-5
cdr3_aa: ASSLAGDRGQETQY

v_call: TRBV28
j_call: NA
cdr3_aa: ASSNPDLNKAF

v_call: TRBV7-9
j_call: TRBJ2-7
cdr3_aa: ASSEVGGQY

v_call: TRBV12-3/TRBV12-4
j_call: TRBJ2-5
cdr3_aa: ASSLAGGYRPQY

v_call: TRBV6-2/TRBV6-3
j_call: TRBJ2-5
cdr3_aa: ASSETSGRETQY

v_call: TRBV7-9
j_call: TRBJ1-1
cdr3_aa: ASSHIGTAEIEAF

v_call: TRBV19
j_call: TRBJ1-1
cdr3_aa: ATFAGETEAF

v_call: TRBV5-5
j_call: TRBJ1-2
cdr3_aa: ASTMSTSSGNYGYT

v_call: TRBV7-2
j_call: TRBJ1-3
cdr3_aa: ASGLGLGSSGNTIY

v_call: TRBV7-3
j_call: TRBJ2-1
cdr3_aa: ASSITSGAYEQL

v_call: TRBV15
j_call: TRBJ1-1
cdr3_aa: ATSRDNGADEAF

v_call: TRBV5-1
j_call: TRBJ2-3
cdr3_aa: ASKAVASFGDTQY

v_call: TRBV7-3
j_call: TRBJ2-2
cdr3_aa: ASSLKVSGELF

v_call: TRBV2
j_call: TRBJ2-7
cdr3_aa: ASITASGSSYEQY

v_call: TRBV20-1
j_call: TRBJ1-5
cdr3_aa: SARSRDRGLGNQPQH

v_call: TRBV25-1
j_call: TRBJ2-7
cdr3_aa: ASSVQTYEQY

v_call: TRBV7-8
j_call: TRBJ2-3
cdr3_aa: ASSLLAVGGLVDTQY

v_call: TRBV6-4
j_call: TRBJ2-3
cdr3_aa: ASSEWGTKGITDTQY

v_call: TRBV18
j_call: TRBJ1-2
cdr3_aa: ASSPGQDYGYT

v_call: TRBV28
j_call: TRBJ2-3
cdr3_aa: ASSPDAIPGLAGGRADTQY

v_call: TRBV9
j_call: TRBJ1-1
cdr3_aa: ASSVAINTEAF

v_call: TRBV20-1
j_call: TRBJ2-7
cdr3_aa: SARSVRSSYEQY

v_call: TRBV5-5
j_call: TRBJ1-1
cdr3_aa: ASSPHRDRANTEAF

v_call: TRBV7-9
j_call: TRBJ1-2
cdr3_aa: ASRGAGELYGYT

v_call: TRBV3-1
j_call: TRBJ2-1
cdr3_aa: ASSQVRDRGLEVGQF

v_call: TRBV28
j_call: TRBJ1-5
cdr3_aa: ASSWIGGDQPQH

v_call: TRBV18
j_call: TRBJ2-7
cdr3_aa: ASSPSGTLAIEQY

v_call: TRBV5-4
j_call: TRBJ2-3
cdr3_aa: ASSLGQRRSTDTQY